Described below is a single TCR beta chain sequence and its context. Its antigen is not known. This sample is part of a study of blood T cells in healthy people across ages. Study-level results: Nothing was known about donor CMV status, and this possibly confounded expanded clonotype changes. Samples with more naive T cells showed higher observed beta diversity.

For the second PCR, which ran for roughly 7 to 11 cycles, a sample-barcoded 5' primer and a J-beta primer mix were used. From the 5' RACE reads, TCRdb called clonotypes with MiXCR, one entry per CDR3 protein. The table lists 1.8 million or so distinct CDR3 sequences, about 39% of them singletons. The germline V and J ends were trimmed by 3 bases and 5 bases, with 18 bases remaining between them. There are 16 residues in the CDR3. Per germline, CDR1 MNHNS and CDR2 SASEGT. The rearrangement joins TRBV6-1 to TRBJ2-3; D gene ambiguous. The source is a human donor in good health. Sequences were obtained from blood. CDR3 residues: CASSDGVQATLDTQYF. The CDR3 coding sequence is TGTGCCAGCAGTGATGGTGTCCAGGCAACGTTAGATACGCAGTATTTT.